A selection of T cell receptor beta chains follows, all from one sample in a study of cytomegalovirus exposure and HLA in healthy donors. Assay used: immunoSEQ multiplex PCR; TCRdb lists only in-frame clones, some missing. Altogether fewer than 95,000 clones are present, roughly 79% being singletons, with the ten largest covering around 0.63%. Sequencing was carried out using PBMCs. The receptors were gathered from a man aged 30 to 39 in good health and CMV-seronegative. Both conserved end residues are part of each CDR3. A D gene is named only where the DNA matches it firmly. Expanded clones get a size class; other rows say once, few or many, or leave the size out.

D: NA
size: NA
J: TRBJ1-1
V: TRBV29-1
DNA: TGCAGCGTTGAAGCAATCTCTCCAGGACGCCTGAGGACTGCTGAACTTGAAGCTTTCTTT
CDR3: CSVEAISPGRLRTAELEAFF

D: TRBD1
size: NA
J: TRBJ1-2
V: TRBV5-8
DNA: TGTGCCAGCAGCTCAGACAGGGTAGGATCTATCTATGGCTACACCTTC
CDR3: CASSSDRVGSIYGYTF

D: TRBD1
size: NA
J: TRBJ1-1
V: TRBV5-1
DNA: TGCGCCAGCAGCTCGCACGGGACAGGGGGGTCTGAAGCTTTCTTT
CDR3: CASSSHGTGGSEAFF

D: NA
size: NA
J: TRBJ2-3
V: TRBV7-2
DNA: TGTGCCAGCGGGGGGGGGCTAACAGATACGCAGTATTTT
CDR3: CASGGGLTDTQYF

D: TRBD1
size: NA
J: TRBJ1-1
V: TRBV19
DNA: TGTGCCAGTAGTCGTCTTATTCAGGGGGCAACTGAAGCTTTCTTT
CDR3: CASSRLIQGATEAFF

D: TRBD2
size: NA
J: TRBJ2-3
V: TRBV4-2
DNA: TGTGCCAGCAGCCAAGATCTAGCGGGCACAGATACGCAGTATTTT
CDR3: CASSQDLAGTDTQYF

D: NA
size: few
J: TRBJ1-1
V: TRBV2
DNA: TGTGCCAGCAGTTGGGACCCTCGGGGGACTTTCTTT
CDR3: CASSWDPRGTFF

D: NA
size: NA
J: TRBJ1-2
V: TRBV7-9
DNA: TGTGCCAGCAGCCCTCTTACATTGGACTATGGCTACACCTTC
CDR3: CASSPLTLDYGYTF

D: TRBD1
size: NA
J: TRBJ2-5
V: TRBV7-9
DNA: TGTGCCAGCAGCCCAGGGACAGGGGGCATCCAAGAGACCCAGTACTTC
CDR3: CASSPGTGGIQETQYF

D: NA
size: NA
J: TRBJ1-1
V: TRBV12-5
DNA: TGTGCTAGTGGACCATCCCAATTAGACACTGAAGCTTTCTTT
CDR3: CASGPSQLDTEAFF